Included here is one T cell receptor (beta chain) sequence, with context. Its antigen is not known. These data are taken from a study of cytomegalovirus exposure and HLA in healthy donors. Study-level findings and limits: In an earlier analysis, about 87% or about 30%: the productive usage of most TCR beta V segments. A highly shared variant cluster was judged a likely technical artifact.

This PCR relied on a set of 60 Vbeta primers and 13 Jbeta primers. The data were produced by immunoSEQ multiplex PCR, yet TCRdb's version contains in-frame clones alone and is incomplete. The sample yields 95,000 to 150,000 clones, approximately 78% seen once. This TCR derives from a woman in her forties in good health and CMV-seronegative. The specimen sequenced was PBMCs.

CDR3 sequence: CASSYDRGYEQYF. The CDR3 bases are TGTGCCAGCAGTTACGACAGGGGTTACGAGCAGTACTTC. V is TRBV27 and J is TRBJ2-7, with 8 positions matching TRBD1. The CDR3 totals 13 residues. CDR1 MNHEY and CDR2 SMNVEV come from the germline V gene (reference sequence). Trimming at V came to 4 bases and at J to 4 bases, leaving 3 bases not matched to a gene.